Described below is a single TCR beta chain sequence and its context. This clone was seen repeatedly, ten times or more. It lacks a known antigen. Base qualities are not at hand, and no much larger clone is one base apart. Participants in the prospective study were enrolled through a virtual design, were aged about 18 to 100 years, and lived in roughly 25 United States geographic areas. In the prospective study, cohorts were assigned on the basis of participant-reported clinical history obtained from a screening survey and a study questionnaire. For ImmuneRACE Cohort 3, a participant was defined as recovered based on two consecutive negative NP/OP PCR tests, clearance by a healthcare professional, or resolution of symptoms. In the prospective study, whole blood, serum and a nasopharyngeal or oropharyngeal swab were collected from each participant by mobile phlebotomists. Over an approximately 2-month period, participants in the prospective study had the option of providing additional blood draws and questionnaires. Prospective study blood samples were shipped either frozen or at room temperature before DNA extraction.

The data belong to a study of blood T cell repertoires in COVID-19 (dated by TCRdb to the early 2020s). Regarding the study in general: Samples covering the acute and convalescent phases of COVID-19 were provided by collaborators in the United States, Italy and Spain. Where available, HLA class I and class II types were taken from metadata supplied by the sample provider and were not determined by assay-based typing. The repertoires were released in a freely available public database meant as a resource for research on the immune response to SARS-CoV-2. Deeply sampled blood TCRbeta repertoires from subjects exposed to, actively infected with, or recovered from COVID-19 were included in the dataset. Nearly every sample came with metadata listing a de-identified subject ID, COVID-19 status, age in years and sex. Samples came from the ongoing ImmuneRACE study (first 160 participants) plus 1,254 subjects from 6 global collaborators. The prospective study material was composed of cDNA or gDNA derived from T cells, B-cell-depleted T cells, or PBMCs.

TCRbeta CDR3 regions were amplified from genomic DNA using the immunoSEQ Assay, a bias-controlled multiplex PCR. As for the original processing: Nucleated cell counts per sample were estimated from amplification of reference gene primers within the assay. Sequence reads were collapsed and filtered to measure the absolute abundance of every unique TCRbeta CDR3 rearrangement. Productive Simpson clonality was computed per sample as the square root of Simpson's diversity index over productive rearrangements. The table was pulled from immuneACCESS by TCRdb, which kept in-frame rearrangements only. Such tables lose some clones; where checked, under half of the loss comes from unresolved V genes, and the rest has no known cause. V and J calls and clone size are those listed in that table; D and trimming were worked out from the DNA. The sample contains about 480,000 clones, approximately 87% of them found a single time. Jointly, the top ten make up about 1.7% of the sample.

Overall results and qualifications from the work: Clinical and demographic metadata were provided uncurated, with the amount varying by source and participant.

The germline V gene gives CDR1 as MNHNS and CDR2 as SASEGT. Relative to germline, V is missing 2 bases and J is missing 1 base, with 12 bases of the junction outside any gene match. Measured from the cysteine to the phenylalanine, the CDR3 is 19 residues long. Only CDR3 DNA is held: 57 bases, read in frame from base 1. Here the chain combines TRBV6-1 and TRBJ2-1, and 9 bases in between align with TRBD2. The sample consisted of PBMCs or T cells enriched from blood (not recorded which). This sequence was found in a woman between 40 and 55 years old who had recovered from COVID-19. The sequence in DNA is TGTGCCAGCAGTGAATCCTTCGCGGCTAGCGGGGATTCCTACAATGAGCAGTTCTTC. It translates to CASSESFAASGDSYNEQFF.